The sequence of this T cell receptor (beta chain) was determined in a study of post-analysis software for immune sequencing data. Study-level results: Roughly 5 TRBV segments (TRBV5-6, TRBV5-1 and TRBV20-1 among them) occurred more frequently in patients than in controls. Significantly lower normalized Chao1 diversity was found in patients with multiple sclerosis relative to controls. F-measure co-clustering was strong for batch-matched samples.

This clonotype was seen a few times. No antigen is known for it. Trimming removed 0 bases from V and 5 bases from J, with 10 bases in between. The V gene's germline CDR1 is SQVTM and CDR2 ANQGSEA. The CDR3 runs 13 residues. Incorporated into the TCR beta cDNA libraries were unique molecular identifiers, which served to reduce PCR and sequencing biases. TCRdb re-called the PCR reads through MiXCR, storing one row per CDR3 protein. In the table there are fewer than 850,000 distinct CDR3 sequences, approximately 30% of which are singletons. Sequences were obtained from blood. The sequence was collected from a girl aged 5-17 years with multiple sclerosis. The chain combines TRBV29-1 with TRBJ1-2, with D possibly TRBD1 on 6 matching bases. Here the CDR3 DNA reads TGCAGCGTTGAAGAACGGGGGCTTTATGGCTACACCTTC. Residues: CSVEERGLYGYTF.